The 11 T cell receptor beta chains below were found in one sample sequenced in a study of early T cells in non-severe SARS-CoV-2 infection (dated by TCRdb to the early 2020s). The library was made by 5' RACE. This sample was sequenced with a NextSeq 500. The public reads were quality trimmed at Q25 with fastp and then assembled into clones with MiXCR by TCRdb, keeping productive beta chains. Every distinct CDR3 protein forms one entry, paired with its most common genes and DNA. This sample holds tens of thousands of distinct CDR3 sequences; approximately 12% were observed only once. The ten largest clones take up around 6.3% of the sample. Source material: whole blood. The receptors were sampled from an adult who was a healthcare worker with PCR-confirmed SARS-CoV-2 infection or an uninfected control (not recorded which).

This clonotype was detected a few times. The chain combines TRBV12-5 with TRBJ2-1; possibly TRBD2 for D (5 bases). The germline V and J ends were trimmed by 5 bases and 3 bases, with 14 bases remaining between them. The CDR3 extends over 15 amino acids. Germline assignment: CDR1 LGHNT and CDR2 FRNRAP. CDR3 protein: CASGPLGGSYNEQFF. The DNA for the CDR3 is TGTGCTAGTGGTCCCCTCGGAGGAAGCTACAATGAGCAGTTCTTC. Combining the CDR3 with reference TRBV12-5 and TRBJ2-1 gives the whole variable domain DARVTQTPRHKVTEMGQEVTMRCQPILGHNTVFWYRQTMMQGLELLAYFRNRAPLDDSGMPKDRFSAEMPDATLATLKIQPSEPRDSAVYFCASGPLGGSYNEQFFGPGTRLTVL.

This clonotype was seen a single time. The rearrangement links TRBV12-3 or TRBV12-4 to TRBJ2-7; a possible D gene is TRBD1 (5 bases). There are 13 residues in the CDR3. Trimming removed 1 base at V and 2 bases at J, with 6 bases between. Here the CDR3 reads CASSLGQTYEQYF. CDR3 DNA sequence: TGTGCCAGCAGTTTAGGACAGACCTACGAGCAGTACTTC.

This chain links TRBV11-2 with TRBJ2-1, with no clear D. Germline CDR1 is SGHAT and CDR2 is FQNNGV. V lost 5 bases to trimming and J lost 5 bases, with 10 bases between them. The CDR3 extends over 13 amino acids. The CDR3 protein is CASSPIRHNEQFF. The CDR3 DNA reads TGTGCCAGCAGCCCCATTAGGCACAATGAGCAGTTCTTC. Variable domain in full (rest from reference TRBV11-2 and TRBJ2-1): EAGVAQSPRYKIIEKRQSVAFWCNPISGHATLYWYQQILGQGPKLLIQFQNNGVVDDSQLPKDRFSAERLKGVDSTLKIQPAKLEDSAVYLCASSPIRHNEQFFGPGTRLTVL.

This clonotype was detected once. V is TRBV5-5 and J is TRBJ2-7; possibly TRBD1 or TRBD2 for D (5 bases each). CDR3 size: 15 residues. Trimming took 0 bases from V and 5 from J, leaving 15 bases between them. CDR1 is SGHKS, CDR2 YYEKEE, per germline (reference sequence). CDR3 sequence: CASSLVVRGVDEQYF. CDR3 coding DNA: TGTGCCAGCAGCTTGGTGGTGAGGGGCGTCGACGAGCAGTACTTC.

The rearrangement uses TRBV23-1 and TRBJ2-3; 9 bases map to TRBD1. TRBV23-1 is assigned to the ORF class and has an uncertain function. The CDR3 is made up of 21 amino acids. Losses at the gene ends were 0 bases for V and 3 bases for J; bases not matched to a gene: 19. In nucleotides, the CDR3 is TGCGCCAGCAGTCAATCGAAATCCGGACAGGGGACCGAGGGTAGGACAGATACGCAGTATTTT. This translates into CASSQSKSGQGTEGRTDTQYF.

This clonotype was observed at least ten times. This chain connects TRBV20-1 to TRBJ2-5; unclear D gene. V was pared by 5 bases and J by 0 bases, with 19 bases between. Germline assignment: CDR1 DFQATT and CDR2 SNEGSKA (reference sequence). This CDR3 comprises 16 residues. DNA for the CDR3: TGCAGTGCTCACCCGCATAGGGAACCGTACCAAGAGACCCAGTACTTC. It translates to CSAHPHREPYQETQYF.

This clonotype has ten or more counts. The junction and the germline gene differ at one end; a read error may be behind it. The J gene is TRBJ2-7, the V gene TRBV5-1, with 7 bases aligning to TRBD1. The CDR3 runs to 14 residues. Germline CDR1 and CDR2: SGHRS and YFSETQ. The CDR3 DNA reads as TGCGCCAGCAGCTTGGCCGGACAGGATCATCCGGCGGACTTC. It is translated as CASSLAGQDHPADF.

The V gene is TRBV20-1, the J gene TRBJ2-1, with D hard to call. Between the trimmed V and J ends, which lost 0 bases and 7 bases, there was a span of 10 bases. The CDR3 has 13 residues. The germline CDR1 and CDR2 sequences are DFQATT and SNEGSKA (reference sequence). DNA of the CDR3: TGCAGTGCTAGAGAAGGACCCCTTAATGAGCAGTTCTTC. This codes for CSAREGPLNEQFF.

To note about this clonotype: At one end the junction does not follow the germline gene, possibly because of a read error. The CDR3 is CASSPNSGSGANVQTF. The CDR3 region has the DNA TGTGCCAGCAGTCCCAACTCAGGGTCTGGGGCCAACGTCCAGACTTTC. This sequence joins TRBV12-3 or TRBV12-4 and TRBJ2-6, with D maybe TRBD1 (5 bases). This CDR3 region has 16 residues.

The V call is TRBV5-1, the J call TRBJ2-7; D may be TRBD2 (5 bases). CDR3 length: 14 residues. V was clipped by 0 bases and J by 2 bases, with 9 bases between them. Per germline, CDR1 SGHRS and CDR2 YFSETQ. CDR3 residues: CASSLAPEAYEQYF. The DNA for the CDR3 is TGCGCCAGCAGCTTGGCCCCGGAGGCCTACGAGCAGTACTTC.

This clonotype has more than one count but fewer than ten. This chain uses TRBV7-8 with TRBJ2-5, with 11 bases fitting TRBD2. The CDR3 runs to 16 residues. Germline values: CDR1 SGHVS, CDR2 FQNEAQ. The V gene end was trimmed by 3 bases and the J gene end by 4 bases; junction bases not matched to a gene: 7. The CDR3 DNA is TGTGCCAGCAGCTTTAGTAGCGGGGGGGCGAGAGAGACCCAGTACTTC. It is translated as CASSFSSGGARETQYF. Supplemented by reference TRBV7-8 and TRBJ2-5, the full variable domain reads GAGVSQSPRYKVAKRGQDVALRCDPISGHVSLFWYQQALGQGPEFLTYFQNEAQLDKSGLPSDRFFAERPEGSVSTLKIQRTQQEDSAVYLCASSFSSGGARETQYFGPGTRLLVL.